A selection of T cell receptor beta chains follows, all from one sample in a study of T-cell memory formation after mild COVID-19. TCRdb called the 5' RACE reads again in MiXCR, with one record for every CDR3 protein. Of some 150,000 distinct CDR3 sequences detected, 15% to 20% appear once; the ten largest clones hold around 2%. Sequenced input: PBMCs or a T cell subset sorted from them (not recorded which). The receptors shown here come from an adult woman who had mild COVID-19 (a few samples of this study predate the infection). Cell type and time point are not known. CDR3s include the opening cysteine and the closing phenylalanine or tryptophan. D genes are given only for firm matches. Expanded clones get a size class; other rows say once, few or many, or leave the size out.

NA | TRBJ2-7 | NA | TRBV12-3/TRBV12-4 | CASSENPRVSSYEQYF | TGTGCCAGCAGTGAGAACCCCAGGGTATCCTCCTACGAGCAGTACTTC
NA | TRBJ2-7 | TRBD2 | TRBV18 | CASSPPAGDRYEQYF | TGTGCCAGCTCACCACCGGCGGGAGACCGCTACGAGCAGTACTTC
NA | TRBJ2-3 | TRBD1 | TRBV6-1 | CASSEMGQGADTQYF | TGTGCCAGCAGTGAAATGGGACAGGGAGCAGATACGCAGTATTTT
NA | TRBJ1-1 | NA | TRBV7-9 | CASSLGGGNTEAFF | TGTGCCAGCAGCTTAGGAGGGGGGAACACTGAAGCTTTCTTT
many | TRBJ2-1 | TRBD2 | TRBV5-1 | CASSLGSGKGDNEQFF | TGCGCCAGCAGCTTGGGTAGCGGGAAGGGGGACAATGAGCAGTTCTTC
NA | TRBJ1-1 | NA | TRBV12-3/TRBV12-4 | CASSLGQKNTEAFF | TGTGCCAGCAGTTTAGGGCAGAAGAACACTGAAGCTTTCTTT
NA | TRBJ2-7 | NA | TRBV6-5 | CASSTGQGMSYEQYF | TGTGCCAGCAGCACGGGGCAGGGAATGTCCTACGAGCAGTACTTC
NA | TRBJ2-7 | NA | TRBV7-6 | CASSMTGGPPYEQYF | TGTGCCAGCAGTATGACAGGAGGTCCCCCCTACGAGCAGTACTTC
few | TRBJ2-1 | TRBD2 | TRBV7-3 | CASSPTSSGGYNEQFF | TGTGCCAGCAGCCCAACCTCTAGCGGGGGCTACAATGAGCAGTTCTTC
NA | TRBJ2-3 | TRBD2 | TRBV3-1 | CASSPLRREGTDTQYF | TGTGCCAGCAGCCCCCTCCGACGGGAGGGCACAGATACGCAGTATTTT
NA | TRBJ1-1 | NA | TRBV6-5 | CASRIGVGNTEAFF | TGTGCCAGCAGGATAGGGGTGGGGAACACTGAAGCTTTCTTT
NA | TRBJ1-1 | NA | TRBV29-1 | CSVTDTEAFF | TGCAGCGTTACAGACACTGAAGCTTTCTTT
NA | TRBJ2-3 | NA | TRBV5-4 | CASSLYTGDTQYF | TGTGCCAGCAGCCTCTATACGGGAGATACGCAGTATTTT
NA | TRBJ2-1 | TRBD2 | TRBV20-1 | CSASFGGAGNEQFF | TGCAGTGCTAGTTTCGGGGGGGCGGGCAATGAGCAGTTCTTC
NA | TRBJ2-3 | TRBD2 | TRBV7-9 | CASSLVRVAGGPISTDTQYF | TGTGCCAGCAGCTTAGTCCGTGTAGCGGGGGGCCCCATTAGCACAGATACGCAGTATTTT
NA | TRBJ2-1 | TRBD2 | TRBV11-1 | CASSLGLAGVYNEQFF | TGTGCCAGCAGCTTGGGACTAGCGGGAGTATATAATGAGCAGTTCTTC
few | TRBJ1-1 | NA | TRBV20-1 | CSARQNTEAFF | TGCAGTGCTAGACAGAACACTGAAGCTTTCTTT
NA | TRBJ2-7 | NA | TRBV11-2 | CASSVVYYEQYF | TGTGCCAGCAGCGTCGTTTATTACGAGCAGTACTTC
NA | TRBJ1-1 | NA | TRBV3-1 | CASSQGGRNTEALF | TGTGCCAGCAGCCAAGGCGGCAGAAACACTGAAGCTTTATTT
NA | TRBJ1-3 | NA | TRBV5-6 | CASSGDLSGNTIYF | TGTGCCAGCAGCGGCGATCTCTCAGGAAACACCATATATTTT
few | TRBJ2-1 | NA | TRBV12-3/TRBV12-4 | CASHPADAPYNEQFF | TGTGCCAGCCATCCCGCAGATGCCCCCTACAATGAGCAGTTCTTC
few | TRBJ1-5 | NA | TRBV6-2/TRBV6-3 | CASSYGSTGLNQPQHF | TGTGCCAGCAGTTACGGGTCGACAGGCCTAAATCAGCCCCAGCATTTT
NA | TRBJ2-1 | NA | TRBV3-1 | CASSQVRASYNEQFF | TGTGCCAGCAGCCAGGTCAGGGCCTCCTACAATGAGCAGTTCTTC
NA | TRBJ2-3 | NA | TRBV29-1 | CSVAQVPTDTQYF | TGCAGCGTTGCCCAGGTCCCCACAGATACGCAGTATTTT
NA | TRBJ2-3 | TRBD1 | TRBV14 | CASSHRQGFTDTQYF | TGTGCCAGCAGCCATCGACAGGGTTTCACAGATACGCAGTATTTT